The rows below give T cell receptor beta chains drawn from one sample of a study of beta chain features in type 1 diabetes. This table comes from immunoSEQ multiplex PCR, and its TCRdb copy is limited to in-frame clones, with some not included. The repertoire consists of some 350,000 clones, with approximately 15% occurring once and the leading ten covering roughly 0.015%. Sequencing was done on a sample of naive CD4+ T cells from blood. The source of these receptors is a woman younger than 30 with type 1 diabetes. Each CDR3 is given with its conserved first and last residue. D genes are given only for firm matches. Some rows have no size entry. The others give once, few or many, or a class for an expanded clone.

clone size	V gene	D gene	J gene	CDR3 DNA	CDR3 protein
.	TRBV2	.	TRBJ1-1	TGTGCCAGCCATAACACTGAAGCTTTCTTT	CASHNTEAFF
.	TRBV7-9	.	TRBJ2-2	TGTGCCAGCAGCTCCCCGACTAGGAGGTACACCGGGGAGCTGTTTTTT	CASSSPTRRYTGELFF
few	TRBV9	TRBD2	TRBJ2-7	TGTGCCAGCAGCGTCTCCGGGACTAGCGTCTACGAGCAGTACTTC	CASSVSGTSVYEQYF
.	TRBV9	.	TRBJ2-1	TGTGCCAGCAGCGTATCGCCCCCCGGTGAGCAGTTCTTC	CASSVSPPGEQFF
few	TRBV30	.	TRBJ2-5	TGTGCCTGGAGTGTACGGGCGGGCAGGCAAGAGACCCAGTACTTC	CAWSVRAGRQETQYF
few	TRBV2	.	TRBJ1-1	TGTGCCAGCAGTGAAGCGCCAGGGGCTTTCTTT	CASSEAPGAFF
few	TRBV30	.	TRBJ1-2	TGTGCCTGGTCCTACAGAGTTGGCTACACCTTC	CAWSYRVGYTF
once	TRBV5-6	.	TRBJ2-7	TGTGCCAGCACCACGACTAGAATCCACGAGCAGTACTTC	CASTTTRIHEQYF
few	TRBV18	.	TRBJ1-1	TGTGCCAGCTCACCCTCAGAGAACACTGAAGCTTTCTTT	CASSPSENTEAFF
.	TRBV30	TRBD2	TRBJ2-1	TGTGCCTTCGGAGCTAGCGGGAGTTACAATGAGCAGTTCTTC	CAFGASGSYNEQFF
.	TRBV7-2	TRBD2	TRBJ2-3	TGTGCCAGCAGCTACCTAGCGGGAGGGCCTCGTACGCAGTATTTT	CASSYLAGGPRTQYF
few	TRBV19	.	TRBJ2-5	TGTGCCAGTAGTACCCGGAGGGAGACCCAGTACTTC	CASSTRRETQYF
few	TRBV30	.	TRBJ1-1	TGTGCCTGGGGGAAACCACGGGGACCGGGAGGTGATGAAGCTTTCTTT	CAWGKPRGPGGDEAFF
few	TRBV28	.	TRBJ2-4	TGTGCCAGCAGTTTTCGTGACAGTCCCAAAAACATTCAGTACTTC	CASSFRDSPKNIQYF
.	TRBV2	.	TRBJ1-5	TGTGCCAGCAGCCCTAGGACACATTATAGCAATCAGCCCCAGCATTTT	CASSPRTHYSNQPQHF
few	TRBV5-4	.	TRBJ2-3	TGTGCCAGCAGCTTGGACGCAGGGCCAGATACGCAGTATTTT	CASSLDAGPDTQYF
few	TRBV11-2	TRBD1	TRBJ2-6	TGTGCCAGCAACCGCGCAGGGGGCTCTGGGGCCAACGTCCTGACTTTC	CASNRAGGSGANVLTF
few	TRBV28	TRBD2	TRBJ2-3	TGTGCCAGCAGTTCGGGACTAGCGGGGAGCACAGATACGCAGTATTTT	CASSSGLAGSTDTQYF
.	TRBV2	TRBD2	TRBJ2-3	TGTGCCAGCAGTGACCGCGGACTAGCTGTAGGAGATACGCAGTATTTT	CASSDRGLAVGDTQYF
few	TRBV5-1	.	TRBJ1-4	TGCGCCAGCAGCTTAACAGGGAGCGGTAATGAAAAACTGTTTTTT	CASSLTGSGNEKLFF
few	TRBV25-1	.	TRBJ1-1	TGTGCCAGCCTCCTGAACACTGAAGCTTTCTTT	CASLLNTEAFF
few	TRBV9	TRBD2	TRBJ2-1	TGTGCCAGCAGCGGTAGCGGGAGTTCCTACAATGAGCAGTTCTTC	CASSGSGSSYNEQFF
few	TRBV5-1	.	TRBJ2-4	TGCGCCAGCAGCTTGGCCCCCGGGAGTGGATACATTCAGTACTTC	CASSLAPGSGYIQYF
.	TRBV11-2	.	TRBJ2-6	TGTGCCAGCAGCTCCCACTCTGGGGCCAACGTCCTGACTTTC	CASSSHSGANVLTF
.	TRBV7-2	.	TRBJ1-1	TGTGCCAGCATCAACGGGCAGGGAAGAGGAGCTTTCTTT	CASINGQGRGAFF